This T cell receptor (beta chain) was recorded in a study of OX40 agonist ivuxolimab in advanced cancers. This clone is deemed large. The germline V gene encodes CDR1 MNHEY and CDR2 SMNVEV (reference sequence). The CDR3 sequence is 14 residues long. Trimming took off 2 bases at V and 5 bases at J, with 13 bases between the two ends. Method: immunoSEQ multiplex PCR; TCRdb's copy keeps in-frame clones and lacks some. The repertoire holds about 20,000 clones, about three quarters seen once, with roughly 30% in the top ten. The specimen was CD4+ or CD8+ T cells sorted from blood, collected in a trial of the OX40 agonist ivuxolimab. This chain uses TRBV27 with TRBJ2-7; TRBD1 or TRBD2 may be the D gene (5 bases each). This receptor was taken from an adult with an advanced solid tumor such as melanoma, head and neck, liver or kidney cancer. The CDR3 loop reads CASSLQLGVDEQYF. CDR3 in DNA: TGTGCCAGCAGTTTACAACTAGGGGTTGACGAGCAGTACTTC.